The clone carrying this TCR beta chain turned up a few times. The data belong to a study of beta chain features in type 1 diabetes. Germline V lookup: CDR1 SEHNR, CDR2 FQNEAQ (reference sequence). Deletions cut 2 bases from V and 6 bases from J, with 21 bases between. This CDR3 has 17 residues. TCRB transcripts that were expressed got sequenced, as all of the isolated RNA had been reverse transcribed. Data came from immunoSEQ multiplex PCR; TCRdb stores just in-frame clones and leaves some out. The table lists 250,000 to 300,000 clones, 8% of them singletons, with approximately 0.93% in the top ten. This rearrangement joins TRBV7-9 to TRBJ2-3; a possible D gene is TRBD2 (6 bases). The sample consisted of central memory CD4+ T cells from blood. The sequence came from a woman between 18 and 30 years old in good health. The CDR3 sequence is CASSLFMMVGGSDTQYF. For the CDR3, the DNA is TGTGCCAGCAGCTTATTTATGATGGTCGGGGGTTCCGATACGCAGTATTTT.